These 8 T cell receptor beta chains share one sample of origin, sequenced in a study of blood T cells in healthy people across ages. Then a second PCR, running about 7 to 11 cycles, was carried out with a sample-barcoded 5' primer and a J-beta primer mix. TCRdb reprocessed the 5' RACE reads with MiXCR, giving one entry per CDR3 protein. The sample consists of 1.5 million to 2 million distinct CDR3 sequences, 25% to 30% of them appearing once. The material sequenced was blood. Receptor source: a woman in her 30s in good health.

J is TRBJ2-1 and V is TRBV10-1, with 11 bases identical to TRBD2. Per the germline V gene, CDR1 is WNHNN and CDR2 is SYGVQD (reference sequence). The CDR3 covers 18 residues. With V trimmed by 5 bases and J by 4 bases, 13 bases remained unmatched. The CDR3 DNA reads TGCGCCAGCAGTAAGGCTAGCGGGAGGAGTATGGTGTACAATGAGCAGTTCTTC. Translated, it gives CASSKASGRSMVYNEQFF.

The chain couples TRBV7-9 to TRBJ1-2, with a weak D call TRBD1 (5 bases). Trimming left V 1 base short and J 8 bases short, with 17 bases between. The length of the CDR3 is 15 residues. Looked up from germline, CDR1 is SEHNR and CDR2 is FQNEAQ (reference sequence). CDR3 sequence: CASSLGGRANDGYTF. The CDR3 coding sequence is TGTGCCAGCAGCTTAGGAGGCAGGGCAAATGACGGCTACACCTTC.

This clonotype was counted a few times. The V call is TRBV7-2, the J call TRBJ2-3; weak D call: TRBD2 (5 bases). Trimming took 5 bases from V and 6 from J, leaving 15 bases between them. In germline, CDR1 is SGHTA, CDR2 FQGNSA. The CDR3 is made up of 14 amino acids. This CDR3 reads CASSPRRDFDTQYF. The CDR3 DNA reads TGTGCCAGCAGCCCGAGACGGGATTTTGATACGCAGTATTTT.

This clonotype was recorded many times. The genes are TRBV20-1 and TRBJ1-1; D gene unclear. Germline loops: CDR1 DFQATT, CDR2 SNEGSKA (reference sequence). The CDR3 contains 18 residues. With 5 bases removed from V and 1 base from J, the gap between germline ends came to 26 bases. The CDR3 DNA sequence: TGCAGTGCTTCTACCGTTAGTTATGGGATAGCGGCGAACACTGAAGCTTTCTTT. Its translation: CSASTVSYGIAANTEAFF.

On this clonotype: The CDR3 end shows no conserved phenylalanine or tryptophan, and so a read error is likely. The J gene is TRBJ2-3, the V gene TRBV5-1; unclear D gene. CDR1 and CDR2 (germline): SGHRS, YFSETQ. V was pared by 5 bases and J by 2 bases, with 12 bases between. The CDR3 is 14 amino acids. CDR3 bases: TGCGCCAGCAGTTTCCGGATCTCCACAGATACGCAGTATGTT. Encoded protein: CASSFRISTDTQYV.

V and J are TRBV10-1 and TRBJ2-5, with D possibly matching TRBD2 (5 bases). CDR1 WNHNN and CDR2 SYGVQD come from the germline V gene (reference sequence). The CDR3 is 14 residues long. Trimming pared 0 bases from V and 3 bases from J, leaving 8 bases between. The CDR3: CASSESMTKETQYF. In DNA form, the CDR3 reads TGCGCCAGCAGTGAGTCGATGACTAAAGAGACCCAGTACTTC.

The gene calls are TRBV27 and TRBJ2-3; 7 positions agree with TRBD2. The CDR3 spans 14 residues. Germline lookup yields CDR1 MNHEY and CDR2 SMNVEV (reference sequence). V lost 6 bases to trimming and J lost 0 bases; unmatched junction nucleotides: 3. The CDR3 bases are TGTGCCAGCAGGGGGACTAAAAGCACAGATACGCAGTATTTT. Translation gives CASRGTKSTDTQYF.

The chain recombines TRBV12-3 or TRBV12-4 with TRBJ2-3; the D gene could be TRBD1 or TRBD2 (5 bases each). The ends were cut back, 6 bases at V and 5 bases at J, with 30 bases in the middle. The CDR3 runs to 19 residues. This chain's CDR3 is CASSQIGTLSFPTEDTQYF. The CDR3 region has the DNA TGTGCCAGCAGCCAAATCGGGACGCTAAGTTTCCCCACGGAAGATACGCAGTATTTT.